Below, 5 T cell receptor beta chains from the same sample are listed, as sequenced in a study of cytomegalovirus exposure and HLA in healthy donors. The study ran its PCR with 60 Vbeta and 13 Jbeta primers. Repertoires were generated with immunoSEQ multiplex PCR, while TCRdb's copy carries only in-frame clones and drops some. Of some 170,000 clones in the sample, roughly 79% were seen once. Sequenced material: PBMCs. These receptors came from a woman between 18 and 30 years old in good health and CMV-seropositive.

This chain links TRBV27 with TRBJ2-2; 11 bases are a match to TRBD1. The germline gives CDR1 MNHEY, CDR2 SMNVEV (reference sequence). This CDR3 comprises 17 residues. V was pared by 5 bases and J by 4 bases, with 9 bases of the junction left unmatched. This CDR3 is CASSTYIGTGGTGELFF. DNA of the CDR3: TGTGCCAGCAGTACTTATATCGGGACAGGGGGCACCGGGGAGCTGTTTTTT.

The rearrangement joins TRBV2 to TRBJ1-3; D unclear. Trimming took 4 bases from V and 0 from J, leaving 7 bases between them. From germline, CDR1 is SNHLY and CDR2 FYNNEI. The CDR3 sequence is 14 residues long. CDR3 loop: CASSGATSGNTIYF. The CDR3 nucleotides read TGTGCCAGCAGTGGGGCTACCTCTGGAAACACCATATATTTT.

The chain has TRBV14 and TRBJ1-3; D might be TRBD1 (5 bases). V was pared by 2 bases and J by 0 bases, with 11 bases between. The CDR3 length is 16 residues. Germline-derived CDR1 and CDR2 are SGHDN and FVKESK. The CDR3 DNA reads as TGTGCCAGCAGCCAAAACCAGGGTTACTCTGGAAACACCATATATTTT. Translating gives CASSQNQGYSGNTIYF.

The genes are TRBV2 and TRBJ1-2; TRBD1 matches at 9 bases. The CDR3 is made up of 13 amino acids. V shed 7 bases, J shed 7 bases, and the junction held 7 bases outside the gene matches. The germline V gene encodes CDR1 SNHLY and CDR2 FYNNEI. Written as DNA, the CDR3 is TGTGCCAGCATTGTACAGGGGGCGCGTGGCTACACCTTC. Protein: CASIVQGARGYTF.

The chain uses TRBV5-1 and TRBJ1-4, with 8 bases lining up with TRBD1. Germline V gives CDR1 SGHRS, CDR2 YFSETQ. This CDR3 is built from 15 residues. J gave up 6 bases and V 4 bases, and 8 bases lay outside the gene matches. Written as DNA, the CDR3 is TGCGCCAGCAGCCCGTTGACAGGGGACGATGAAAAACTGTTTTTT. As protein: CASSPLTGDDEKLFF.